Detailed here is one TCR beta chain. Its antigen is not identified. This sample is part of a study of cytomegalovirus exposure and HLA in healthy donors. Study results and caveats: Being indistinguishable, some V segments were excluded, TRBV6-2 and TRBV6-3 among them.

Primers for the PCR totalled 60 Vbeta and 13 Jbeta. Assay: immunoSEQ multiplex PCR; the TCRdb copy retains only in-frame clones and omits some. The data hold 130,000 or so clones, with about 74% observed a single time. Germline values: CDR1 MNHEY, CDR2 SVGAGI. V shed 4 bases and J 4 bases; nucleotides not matched to a gene: 4. The CDR3 loop spans 14 amino acids. The sequenced sample consisted of PBMCs. The chain employs TRBV6-5 and TRBJ1-2; 9 bases match TRBD1. The sequence was collected from a man aged 40-55 years in good health and CMV-seropositive. The CDR3 DNA is TGTGCCAGCAGTTCCGAGGACAGGGGCTATGGCTACACCTTC. Its translation: CASSSEDRGYGYTF.